Sequencing of this T cell receptor (beta chain) was carried out in a study of blood T cell repertoires in COVID-19. Original handling: Estimation of nucleated cell counts relied on the amplification of reference gene primers. Some clones are missing from TCRdb's copy, which holds only in-frame ones; the method was immunoSEQ multiplex PCR. V and J calls and clone size are those listed in that table; D and trimming were worked out from the DNA. The profile shows nearly 55,000 clones, just under 80% of them singletons. This CDR3 is built from 12 residues. Germline V gene data show CDR1 as SQVTM and CDR2 as ANQGSEA. Trimming took off 5 bases at V and 13 bases at J, with 20 bases between the two ends. This clone was found a few times.

This receptor was identified in a human donor with active or convalescent COVID-19. The donor label of this sample is uncertain. Material for sequencing was peripheral blood. The V and J genes are TRBV29-1 and TRBJ1-1; D not resolved. Written as DNA, the CDR3 is TGCAGCGTTTCAGAGGGCGGAGTTGGGAGTTTCTTT. This sequence encodes CSVSEGGVGSFF.